The 26 T cell receptor beta chains below come from one sample, sequenced in a study of blood T cell repertoires in COVID-19. Sequencing was performed with immunoSEQ multiplex PCR; in TCRdb, only in-frame clones are kept and a portion is missing. The sample yields around 190,000 clones, roughly 84% seen once. Sequenced material: PBMCs or T cells enriched from blood (not recorded which). Receptor source: a woman younger than 45 who had been exposed to COVID-19.

Details on this clone: A junction end diverges from the germline sequence, so it may reflect a read error. The chain uses TRBV7-7 and TRBJ2-5; TRBD1 might be the D (7 bases). This CDR3 spans 15 amino acids. The germline V gene encodes CDR1 SSHAT and CDR2 FNYEAQ (reference sequence). CDR3 DNA: TGTGCTAGCAGCTTAGCGGTGGGACAGCCCAGGACCCAGTACTTC. Translating gives CASSLAVGQPRTQYF.

The genes are TRBV7-2 and TRBJ2-7, with D maybe TRBD2 (6 bases). CDR3 length: 14 residues. V gave up 6 bases and J gave up 7 bases, with 19 bases separating them. CDR1 is SGHTA, CDR2 FQGNSA, per germline. The DNA of the CDR3 is TGTGCCAGCAGGACTGACGCTAGTGGAGGGGAGCAGTACTTC. Encoded protein: CASRTDASGGEQYF. Combining the CDR3 with reference TRBV7-2 and TRBJ2-7 gives the whole variable domain GAGVSQSPSNKVTEKGKDVELRCDPISGHTALYWYRQSLGQGLEFLIYFQGNSAPDKSGLPSDRFSAERTGGSVSTLTIQRTQQEDSAVYLCASRTDASGGEQYFGPGTRLTVT.

This clone was found once. This chain's CDR3 is CASSQDPRPSGVVTGELFF. DNA for the CDR3: TGTGCCAGCAGCCAAGATCCCCGACCTAGCGGGGTGGTCACCGGGGAGCTGTTTTTT. The chain uses TRBV3-1 (or the pseudogene TRBV3-2) and TRBJ2-2, with 9 bases that match TRBD2. With V trimmed by 0 bases and J by 4 bases, 12 bases remained unmatched. Germline CDR1 LGHDT, CDR2 YNNKEL (reference sequence). The CDR3 length is 19 residues.

The chain recombines TRBV4-3 with TRBJ2-1; TRBD1 agrees at 7 bases. Germline assignment: CDR1 LGHNA and CDR2 YSLEER. The CDR3 covers 17 residues. Germline trimming cut 1 base from V and 2 bases from J; bases unmatched to any gene: 8. CDR3 residues: CASSQVRTGDPYNEQFF. Written as DNA, the CDR3 is TGCGCCAGCAGCCAAGTCCGGACAGGCGATCCCTACAATGAGCAGTTCTTC.

This clone showed up just once. The chain is built from TRBV4-1 and TRBJ1-1; a possible D gene is TRBD1 (5 bases). The germline CDR1 and CDR2 sequences are MGHRA and YSYEKL. The CDR3 has 13 amino acids. V shed 1 base and J shed 11 bases, with 14 bases lying between them. The CDR3 coding sequence is TGCGCCAGCAGCCAAGCCGGGGGAGGAGAGGCTTTCTTT. Protein: CASSQAGGGEAFF.

The chain is built from TRBV19 and TRBJ1-3; a weak D match, TRBD1 (6 bases). Germline V gene lookup returns CDR1 LNHDA and CDR2 SQIVND (reference sequence). The CDR3 covers 14 residues. Between the trimmed V and J ends, which lost 7 bases and 0 bases, there was a span of 10 bases. CDR3 in amino acids: CASKVGASGNTIYF. The CDR3 DNA is TGTGCCAGTAAGGTGGGGGCCTCTGGAAACACCATATATTTT. Full variable domain (remainder filled in from reference TRBV19 and TRBJ1-3): DGGITQSPKYLFRKEGQNVTLSCEQNLNHDAMYWYRQDPGQGLRLIYYSQIVNDFQKGDIAEGYSVSREKKESFPLTVTSAQKNPTAFYLCASKVGASGNTIYFGEGSWLTVV.

J is TRBJ2-2 and V is TRBV19; D might be TRBD1 (6 bases). V lost 3 bases and J lost 4, with 12 bases in between. The CDR3 has 15 residues. The germline CDR1 and CDR2 sequences are LNHDA and SQIVND (reference sequence). The CDR3 protein is CASSIFQGITGELFF. In DNA form, the CDR3 reads TGTGCCAGTAGTATCTTTCAGGGGATCACCGGGGAGCTGTTTTTT.

The rearrangement uses TRBV7-3 and TRBJ1-6; a weak D match, TRBD1 (6 bases). The CDR3 spans 15 residues. From germline, CDR1 is SGHTA and CDR2 FQGTGA. V dropped 2 bases and J dropped 9 bases, with 14 bases sitting between them. CDR3 in DNA: TGTGCCAGCAGCTTAGCGGCAGGGGTGGCTTCACCCCTCCACTTT. This translates into CASSLAAGVASPLHF.

The chain carries TRBV5-1 and TRBJ2-3; 10 positions match TRBD2. The junction had 5 bases not matched to a gene; V was cut back by 5 bases and J by 2 bases. The germline V gene has CDR1 SGHRS and CDR2 YFSETQ. The CDR3 has 15 amino acids. The CDR3 region has the DNA TGCGCCAGCAGAGTTAGCGGGGGGACCACAGATACGCAGTATTTT. Its translation is CASRVSGGTTDTQYF.

The chain employs TRBV11-3 and TRBJ2-2; 10 bases fit TRBD1. Trimming cost V 6 bases and J 3 bases; bases outside gene matches: 10. CDR3 length: 17 amino acids. CDR1 and CDR2 from the germline V gene are SGHNT and YENEEA. This CDR3 reads CASRLRLGTGDTGELFF. As DNA, the CDR3 is TGTGCCAGCAGGTTACGGTTGGGGACAGGGGACACCGGGGAGCTGTTTTTT.

The chain employs TRBV18 and TRBJ1-1; 8 bases fit TRBD1. Germline-derived CDR1 and CDR2 are KGHSH and LQKENI. The CDR3 contains 16 residues. V trimming: 2 bases; J trimming: 3 bases; junction bases outside the gene matches: 8. The CDR3 region has the DNA TGTGCCAGCTCACCAAGGCAGGGGGCGGGGGACACTGAAGCTTTCTTT. It encodes CASSPRQGAGDTEAFF. The complete variable domain, with remaining parts taken from reference TRBV18 and TRBJ1-1, reads NAGVMQNPRHLVRRRGQEARLRCSPMKGHSHVYWYRQLPEEGLKFMVYLQKENIIDESGMPKERFSAEFPKEGPSILRIQQVVRGDSAAYFCASSPRQGAGDTEAFFGQGTRLTVV.

Here the CDR3 DNA reads TGTGCCAGCAGCGACGGGGGGGTCGGCAATCAGCCCCAGCATTTT. Its protein product is CASSDGGVGNQPQHF. V is TRBV6-5 and J is TRBJ1-5, with a possible D match to TRBD1 (5 bases). Germline-derived CDR1 and CDR2 are MNHEY and SVGAGI. V was pared by 6 bases and J by 2 bases, with 14 bases between. The CDR3 length is 15 residues.

This clone was seen a single time. The V gene is TRBV15, the J gene TRBJ1-2, with D uncertain. Trimming took off 1 base at V and 3 bases at J, with 9 bases between the two ends. The CDR3 covers 14 residues. Germline CDR1 is LNHNV and CDR2 is YYDKDF (reference sequence). The DNA for the CDR3 is TGTGCCACCAGCAGAGTCGGGGTTGACTATGGCTACACCTTC. This codes for CATSRVGVDYGYTF.

The chain is built from TRBV5-1 and TRBJ1-3; D gene unclear. The germline V gene has CDR1 SGHRS and CDR2 YFSETQ. This CDR3 comprises 15 residues. Deletions cut 5 bases from V and 2 bases from J, with 14 bases between. In nucleotides, the CDR3 is TGCGCCAGCAGTCAGGTTGGGTATGCTGGAAACACCATATATTTT. It codes for CASSQVGYAGNTIYF.

This clone was seen a handful of times. The rearrangement joins TRBV5-1 to TRBJ2-1; 11 nucleotides align to TRBD2. With 4 bases clipped from V and 6 bases from J, the junction kept 15 bases outside the gene matches. This CDR3 is built from 18 residues. Germline V lookup: CDR1 SGHRS, CDR2 YFSETQ. The CDR3 spells CASSESGTSGGGANEQFF. The CDR3 DNA follows: TGCGCCAGCAGCGAATCCGGGACTAGCGGCGGGGGTGCCAATGAGCAGTTCTTC. Full variable domain (outside the CDR3, taken from reference TRBV5-1 and TRBJ2-1): KAGVTQTPRYLIKTRGQQVTLSCSPISGHRSVSWYQQTPGQGLQFLFEYFSETQRNKGNFPGRFSGRQFSNSRSEMNVSTLELGDSALYLCASSESGTSGGGANEQFFGPGTRLTVL.

This chain joins TRBV30 and TRBJ2-2; 8 bases agree with TRBD1. This CDR3 is 16 amino acids long. The V segment lost 5 bases and the J segment 5 bases; nucleotides outside the gene matches: 13. The germline CDR1 and CDR2 sequences are GTSNPN and SVGIG (reference sequence). CDR3 residues: CAWGAYGQGPTGELFF. CDR3 DNA sequence: TGTGCCTGGGGGGCCTACGGACAGGGCCCTACCGGGGAGCTGTTTTTT.

The chain is built from TRBV4-3 and TRBJ1-2; D is uncertain. Trimming took off 1 base at V and 6 bases at J, with 15 bases between the two ends. CDR1 is LGHNA and CDR2 is YSLEER in the germline V gene. The length of the CDR3 is 15 residues. The CDR3 spells CASSQGGGFLDGYTF. In DNA, the CDR3 is TGCGCCAGCAGCCAAGGTGGCGGGTTTCTTGATGGCTACACCTTC.

The chain is built from TRBV21-1 and TRBJ2-7; the table's D call, TRBD1, was not checked against the DNA. TRBV21-1 is a pseudogene. The CDR3 is 16 amino acids. Written as DNA, the CDR3 is TGTGCCAGCAGCAAGCCCCGCCGGGACAGGACCTACGAGCAGTACTTC. It codes for CASSKPRRDRTYEQYF.

This rearrangement joins TRBV20-1 to TRBJ2-7; D is possibly TRBD2 (5 bases). Looked up from germline, CDR1 is DFQATT and CDR2 is SNEGSKA (reference sequence). The CDR3 contains 10 residues. V lost 5 bases to trimming and J lost 6 bases, with 8 bases between them. In DNA form, the CDR3 reads TGCAGTGCTCAGGCGGGCGAGCAGTACTTC. It translates to CSAQAGEQYF.

The genes are TRBV6-5 and TRBJ1-4; 8 bases align to TRBD1. This CDR3 contains 14 residues. The trim removed 5 bases at V and 7 bases at J, leaving 6 bases unmatched. The germline V gene has CDR1 MNHEY and CDR2 SVGAGI. CDR3 residues: CASSPQGGFEKLFF. In DNA form, the CDR3 reads TGTGCCAGCAGTCCACAGGGGGGCTTTGAAAAACTGTTTTTT.

CDR3 nucleotides: TGTGCCATCAGCCAGGGTACAGGGGGCCAAAGGCCCCAGCATTTT. Encoded protein: CAISQGTGGQRPQHF. The chain combines TRBV10-3 with TRBJ1-5, with TRBD1 matching over 9 bases. The germline V gene encodes CDR1 ENHRY and CDR2 SYGVKD. CDR3 length: 15 residues. J was trimmed by 9 bases and V by 6 bases; bases with no gene match: 12.

The chain's CDR3 is CASSPSQGLNTQYF. The CDR3 DNA sequence: TGCGCCAGCAGCCCTTCCCAGGGGTTGAATACGCAGTATTTT. The chain recombines TRBV5-1 with TRBJ2-3, with D perhaps matching TRBD1 (6 bases). Germline assignment: CDR1 SGHRS and CDR2 YFSETQ. The length of the CDR3 is 14 residues. V was trimmed by 4 bases and J by 7 bases, leaving 16 bases between them.

The gene calls are TRBV27 and TRBJ2-5; perhaps D is TRBD1 or TRBD2 (7 bases each). The germline V and J ends were trimmed by 10 bases and 4 bases, with 10 bases remaining between them. This CDR3 comprises 11 residues. Germline CDR1 MNHEY, CDR2 SMNVEV (reference sequence). The CDR3 protein is CATRGGETQYF. Written as DNA, the CDR3 is TGTGCCACCAGGGGGGGAGAGACCCAGTACTTC.

This clone was seen once. The chain combines TRBV11-2 with TRBJ2-7, with D uncertain. The length of the CDR3 is 14 residues. V was trimmed by 1 base and J by 2 bases, leaving 9 bases between them. Per germline, CDR1 SGHAT and CDR2 FQNNGV. The CDR3 loop reads CASSLGAPTYEQYF. The DNA for the CDR3 is TGTGCCAGCAGCTTAGGGGCCCCCACCTACGAGCAGTACTTC.

The chain joins TRBV3-1 (or the pseudogene TRBV3-2) to TRBJ1-2; the D gene is possibly TRBD1 (5 bases). This CDR3 is 14 amino acids long. Per the germline V gene, CDR1 is LGHDT and CDR2 is YNNKEL (reference sequence). Trimming took off 2 bases at V and 6 bases at J, with 13 bases between the two ends. The CDR3 coding sequence is TGTGCCAGCAGCCAAATCCCAGGGATGGATGGCTACACCTTC. Protein product: CASSQIPGMDGYTF.

The V and J genes are TRBV18 and TRBJ2-7, with D possibly TRBD2 on 6 matching bases. The CDR3 contains 15 residues. CDR1 and CDR2 from the germline V gene are KGHSH and LQKENI. V was cut by 3 bases and J by 6 bases, with 18 bases left in between. For the CDR3, the DNA is TGTGCCAGCTCACCTCAGCCGGGTATGGGGGGCGAGCAGTACTTC. Residues: CASSPQPGMGGEQYF.